This T cell receptor beta chain derives from a study of blood T cell repertoires in COVID-19. Study context: From the United States, Italy and Spain came samples of acute and convalescent COVID-19. The analysed material was cDNA or gDNA that came from T cells, B-cell-depleted T cells, or PBMCs.

Original handling: Amplification from reference gene primers served as the basis for estimated nucleated cell counts. This table comes from immunoSEQ multiplex PCR, and its TCRdb copy is limited to in-frame clones, with some not included. D and trimming were read from the DNA, whereas the V and J calls and clone size are those reported in that table. Altogether 60,000 to 70,000 clones are present, roughly three quarters being singletons, with the ten largest covering 50%. V was clipped by 9 bases and J by 9 bases; unmatched bases: 10. The V gene's germline CDR1 is MNHEY and CDR2 SMNVEV (reference sequence). The CDR3 runs 14 residues.

The sample was peripheral blood. The chain recombines TRBV27 with TRBJ2-1; 11 positions match TRBD2. The TCR sequence derives from an elderly woman with acute or convalescent COVID-19. This CDR3 reads CASLRLAGFGEQFF. Written as DNA, the CDR3 is TGTGCCAGTCTTCGACTAGCGGGATTTGGTGAGCAGTTCTTC.